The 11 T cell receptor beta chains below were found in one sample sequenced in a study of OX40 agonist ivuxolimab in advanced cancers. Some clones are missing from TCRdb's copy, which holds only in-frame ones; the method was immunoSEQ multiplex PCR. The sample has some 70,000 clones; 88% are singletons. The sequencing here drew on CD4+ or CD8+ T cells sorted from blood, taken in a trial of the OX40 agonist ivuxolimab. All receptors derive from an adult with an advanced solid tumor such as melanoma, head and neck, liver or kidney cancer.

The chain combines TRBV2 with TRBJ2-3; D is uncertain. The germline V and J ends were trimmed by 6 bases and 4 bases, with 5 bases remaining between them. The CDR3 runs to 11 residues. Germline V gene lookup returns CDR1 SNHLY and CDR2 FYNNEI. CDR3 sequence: CASRRADTQYF. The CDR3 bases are TGTGCCAGCAGACGGGCAGATACGCAGTATTTT.

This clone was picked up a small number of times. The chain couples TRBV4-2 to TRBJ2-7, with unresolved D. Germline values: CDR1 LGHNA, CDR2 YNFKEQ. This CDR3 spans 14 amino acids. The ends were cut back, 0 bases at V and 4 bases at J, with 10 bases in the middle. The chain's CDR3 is CASSQDSTRYEQYF. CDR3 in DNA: TGTGCCAGCAGCCAAGATAGCACCCGATACGAGCAGTACTTC.

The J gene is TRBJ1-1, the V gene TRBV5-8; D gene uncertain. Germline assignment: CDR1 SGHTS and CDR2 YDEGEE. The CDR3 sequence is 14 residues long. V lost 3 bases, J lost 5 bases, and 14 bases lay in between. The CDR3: CASSSPAFRTEAFF. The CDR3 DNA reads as TGTGCCAGCAGCTCCCCTGCCTTCAGGACTGAAGCTTTCTTT.

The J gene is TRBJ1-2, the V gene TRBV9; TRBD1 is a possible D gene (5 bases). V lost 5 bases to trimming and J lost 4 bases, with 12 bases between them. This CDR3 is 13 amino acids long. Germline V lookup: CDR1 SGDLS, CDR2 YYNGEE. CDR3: CASSRDSSYGYTF. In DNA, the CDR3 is TGTGCCAGCAGTCGGGACTCCTCCTATGGCTACACCTTC.

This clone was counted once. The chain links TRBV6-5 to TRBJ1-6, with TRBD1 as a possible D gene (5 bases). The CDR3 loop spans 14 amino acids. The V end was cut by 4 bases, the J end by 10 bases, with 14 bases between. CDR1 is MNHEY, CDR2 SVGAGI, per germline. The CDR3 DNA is TGTGCCAGCAGTTTTGGAGGGGAGGGGTCACCCCTCCACTTT. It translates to CASSFGGEGSPLHF.

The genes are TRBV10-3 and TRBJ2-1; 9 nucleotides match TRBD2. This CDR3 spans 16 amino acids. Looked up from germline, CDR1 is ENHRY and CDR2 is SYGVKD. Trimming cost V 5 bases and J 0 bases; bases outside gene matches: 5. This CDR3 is CAISHSGSVSYNEQFF. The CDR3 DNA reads TGTGCCATCAGTCATAGCGGGAGCGTCTCCTACAATGAGCAGTTCTTC.

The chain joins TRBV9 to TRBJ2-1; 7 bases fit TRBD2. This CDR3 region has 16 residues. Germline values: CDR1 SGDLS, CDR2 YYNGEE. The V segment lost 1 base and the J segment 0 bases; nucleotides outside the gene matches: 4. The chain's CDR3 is CASSVTSESSYNEQFF. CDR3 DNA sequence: TGTGCCAGCAGCGTAACTAGCGAGAGCTCCTACAATGAGCAGTTCTTC.

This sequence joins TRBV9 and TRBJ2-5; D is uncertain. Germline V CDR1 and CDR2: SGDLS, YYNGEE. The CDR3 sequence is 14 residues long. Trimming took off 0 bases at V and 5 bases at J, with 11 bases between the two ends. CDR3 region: CASSVGVQKETQYF. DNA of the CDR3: TGTGCCAGCAGCGTAGGCGTCCAAAAGGAGACCCAGTACTTC.

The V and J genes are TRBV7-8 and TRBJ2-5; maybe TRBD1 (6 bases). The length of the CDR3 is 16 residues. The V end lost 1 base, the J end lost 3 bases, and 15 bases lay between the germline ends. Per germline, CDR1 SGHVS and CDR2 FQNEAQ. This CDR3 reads CASSLGTAQSEETQYF. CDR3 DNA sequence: TGTGCCAGCAGCTTAGGGACAGCTCAATCCGAAGAGACCCAGTACTTC.

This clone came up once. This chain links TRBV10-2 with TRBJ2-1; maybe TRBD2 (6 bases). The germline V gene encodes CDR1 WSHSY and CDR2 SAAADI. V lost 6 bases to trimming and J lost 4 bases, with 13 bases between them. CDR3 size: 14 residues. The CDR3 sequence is CASSNGGRYNEQFF. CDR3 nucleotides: TGCGCCAGCAGCAATGGGGGGAGGTACAATGAGCAGTTCTTC.

The CDR3 sequence: CASSPSFLPAGNTIYF. In nucleotides, the CDR3 is TGTGCCAGCAGTCCTTCCTTTCTTCCAGCTGGAAACACCATATATTTT. This chain connects TRBV27 to TRBJ1-3; the D is unclear. The V and J ends lost 5 bases and 2 bases respectively, with 16 bases between them. The CDR3 totals 16 residues. In germline, CDR1 is MNHEY, CDR2 SMNVEV (reference sequence).